Given below is one TCR beta chain in context. These data belong to a study of blood T cell repertoires in COVID-19. TCRdb's table, derived via immunoSEQ multiplex PCR, lists solely in-frame clones and lacks some. The table lists 200,000 to 250,000 clones, approximately 84% of them singletons, with around 1.8% in the top ten. Material: peripheral blood. The TCR originated in a woman older than 75 with acute or convalescent COVID-19.

CDR3 bases: TGCGCCAGCAGCTTGCGGGGAGATACGCAGTATTTT. It translates to CASSLRGDTQYF. The chain carries TRBV5-1 and TRBJ2-3; a possible D gene is TRBD2 (5 bases). Per the germline V gene, CDR1 is SGHRS and CDR2 is YFSETQ. The CDR3 runs 12 residues. With 1 base removed from V and 5 bases from J, the gap between germline ends came to 5 bases.